This TCR beta chain came from a study of T cell responses to AZD1222 COVID-19 vaccine. Study-wide background: The analysis combined second doses at about 4 or about 12 weeks. Study-wide findings and caveats: Only after the peak T cell response were repertoires sampled. It should be noted that donors were predominantly white British and more often female, and clonal diversity was possibly underestimated. Vaccine-related CD4 TCRs covered spike, predominating at 160-218 and 743-854.

Produced via immunoSEQ multiplex PCR; TCRdb's table is partial and in-frame only. The sample holds 130,000 to 150,000 clones; over 75% are singletons and the top ten take over 1.1%. Per germline, CDR1 GTSNPN and CDR2 SVGIG (reference sequence). With 0 bases clipped from V and 6 bases from J, the junction kept 20 bases outside the gene matches. The CDR3 is made up of 21 amino acids. A remark on this clone: Its antigen remains unknown.

This receptor was obtained from an adult in good health. Source: peripheral blood, taken on day 0 of AZD1222 vaccination. The gene calls are TRBV30 and TRBJ2-7, with 16 bases that match TRBD2. This CDR3 reads CAWSVLGTGKTGLAGGVEQYF. CDR3 DNA: TGTGCCTGGAGTGTACTGGGGACAGGGAAAACGGGACTAGCGGGGGGGGTCGAGCAGTACTTC.